Listed below are T cell receptor beta chains from one sample, sequenced in a study of regulatory T cells in long-lasting Graves disease. TCRdb ran MiXCR on the multiplex PCR reads and lists one entry per CDR3 protein. The sample carries roughly 500,000 distinct CDR3 sequences, more than 10% recorded once. The data were also submitted as part of a second study, on T cells in Graves' hyperthyroidism and ophthalmopathy.

The input for sequencing was peripheral blood mononuclear cells (PBMCs), taken at new diagnosis, from a patient treated with antithyroid drugs. Source of these receptors: a woman aged 30 to 39 with Graves disease. CDR3s include the opening cysteine and the closing phenylalanine or tryptophan. The order of the fields is clone size, J gene, V gene, D gene, CDR3 DNA, CDR3 protein. The D gene is left open where the match is weak. Not all rows give a size; the values are once, few, many and, for expanded clones, a class.

many TRBJ2-1 TRBV6-5 TRBD2 TGTGCCAGCAGTTACATCGCTAGCGGGCTCAACAATGAGCAGTTCTTC CASSYIASGLNNEQFF
many TRBJ1-2 TRBV28 . TGTGCCAGCAGTTTACGGGGCGAGGTCTATGGCTACACCTTC CASSLRGEVYGYTF
. TRBJ1-4 TRBV6-2/TRBV6-3 . TGTGCCAGCAGTCAACAACCGGGACGGCGGAACTTTTTT CASSQQPGRRNFF
many TRBJ1-5 TRBV24-1 TRBD1 TGTGCCACCAGTGATTCCGCCAGGGGGATTAGCAATCAGCCCCAGCATTTT CATSDSARGISNQPQHF
. TRBJ2-1 TRBV5-1 TRBD2 TGCGCCAGCAGCTTGGGGACTAGCTCACACAATGAGCAGTTCTTC CASSLGTSSHNEQFF
. TRBJ1-3 TRBV9 . TGTGCCAGCAGCGTAGATGGTCTGGGCTCTGGAAACACCATATATTTT CASSVDGLGSGNTIYF
many TRBJ2-1 TRBV20-1 . TGCAGTGCTAGAGATGGTTCCCACAATGAGCAGTTCTTC CSARDGSHNEQFF
many TRBJ2-3 TRBV19 TRBD2 TGTGCCAGTATCGGGGGGACTAGCGGGATGGCAGATACGCAGTATTTT CASIGGTSGMADTQYF
many TRBJ1-6 TRBV27 TRBD1 TGTGCCAGCACGGGGACAGGGCGATCACCCCTCCACTTT CASTGTGRSPLHF
many TRBJ2-5 TRBV7-9 . TGTGCCAGCAGCTTAGGGCCACAAGAGACCCAGTACTTC CASSLGPQETQYF
many TRBJ2-6 TRBV7-3 TRBD1 TGTGCCAGCAGCCCGGGGACAGGGGCGACCTCTGGGGCCAACGTCCTGACTTTC CASSPGTGATSGANVLTF
many TRBJ2-7 TRBV27 . TGTGCCAGCAGTCCCAAGGGGGGCTACGAGCAGTACTTC CASSPKGGYEQYF
. TRBJ2-3 TRBV3-1 TRBD2 TGTGCCAGCAGCCCCGGGACTAGCGGGAGAACGCAGTATTTT CASSPGTSGRTQYF
many TRBJ2-3 TRBV19 TRBD2 TGTGCCAGTAGTACGGGACTAGCGGGAACCACAGATACGCAGTATTTT CASSTGLAGTTDTQYF
. TRBJ2-1 TRBV20-1 TRBD2 TGCAGTGCTAGGGCGCCGGGACTAGCGGGAGTATGGTCCTACAATGAGCAGTTCTTC CSARAPGLAGVWSYNEQFF
few TRBJ2-1 TRBV3-1 . TGTGCCAGCAGCCGCTCGCTCACCTCCTACAATGAGCAGTTCTTC CASSRSLTSYNEQFF
many TRBJ2-2 TRBV11-2 . TGTGCCAGCAGCCCATATTCCACAGGGCGGCCCGGGGAGCTGTTTTTT CASSPYSTGRPGELFF
. TRBJ2-1 TRBV9 TRBD2 TGTGCCAGCAGCGTAGCCGGTTTAGCCGGGACTAGCGGGAGCACGGCCTACAATGAGCAGTTCTTC CASSVAGLAGTSGSTAYNEQFF
many TRBJ2-6 TRBV28 . TGTGCCAGCAGTTCCTACTGGACAGCAGACAGCTCTGGGGCCAACGTCCTGACTTTC CASSSYWTADSSGANVLTF
many TRBJ2-2 TRBV2 . TGTGCCAGCAGTGTTGTTCTAACCGGGGAGCTGTTTTTT CASSVVLTGELFF
. TRBJ1-5 TRBV27 TRBD1 TGTGCCAGCAGCATAGAGGGGGCATATCAGCCCCAGCATTTT CASSIEGAYQPQHF
many TRBJ1-4 TRBV4-1 . TGCGCCAGCAGCCAAGCCCCGGGGGGCGGAAAACTGTTTTTT CASSQAPGGGKLFF
many TRBJ2-6 TRBV7-8 TRBD1 TGTGCCAGCAGCCCCCGGTTGGGACAGGGGGCACTCTCTGGGGCCAACGTCCTGACTTTC CASSPRLGQGALSGANVLTF
few TRBJ1-2 TRBV10-3 . TGTGCCATCAGTGAGACAGGGAACGGCTACACCTTC CAISETGNGYTF
few TRBJ2-7 TRBV18 . TGTGCCAGCTCACCACCCGCAGCGGACGAGCAGTACTTC CASSPPAADEQYF
many TRBJ2-2 TRBV19 . TGTGCCAGTAGTATAGGGACAGATCTCACCGGGGAGCTGTTTTTT CASSIGTDLTGELFF
many TRBJ2-5 TRBV2 . TGTGCCAGCAGTGATTATGAGACCCAGTACTTC CASSDYETQYF
many TRBJ2-5 TRBV27 . TGTGCCAGCAAAAAGACTGAACCGAGAAGCAAAGAGACCCAGTACTTC CASKKTEPRSKETQYF
many TRBJ2-5 TRBV2 . TGTGCCAGCAGCTGGGGGACCTCGGGCCGCCGTATGGGGAAGACCCAGTACTTC CASSWGTSGRRMGKTQYF